This T cell receptor beta chain is drawn from a study of neurological immune-mediated disorders. About the study: Multiple sclerosis patients numbering around 35 comprised approximately 30 relapsing-remitting and 3 secondary progressive patients. Study findings and constraints: HTLV-1-associated myelopathy displayed the greatest TCR clonal expansion, and multiple sclerosis exhibited the smallest, lower than that of healthy controls.

The CDR3 covers 13 residues. Germline assignment: CDR1 SQVTM and CDR2 ANQGSEA. Synthesis of cDNA used 5'RACE (with 10-nucleotide random UMIs). A single run covered 15-18 subjects with over 170 million TCR-beta sequences. TCRdb reanalysed the 5' RACE reads using MiXCR and keeps one entry per CDR3 protein. The repertoire holds 100,000 or so distinct CDR3 sequences, with approximately 3.3% as singletons. This clonotype was seen ten or more times. Its specificity is not known. The junction departs from germline at one end; a sequencing error may be responsible. The genes are TRBV29-1 and TRBJ2-1; 7 nucleotides align to TRBD2. The TCR was taken from a woman aged 18 to 35 with multiple sclerosis. The sample taken for sequencing was PBMCs. The CDR3 region is CSVKERTSNEQFF. The CDR3 coding sequence is TGCAGCGTTAAAGAACGGACTAGCAATGAGCAGTTCTTC.